These T cell receptor beta chains were read from a single sample in a study of cytomegalovirus exposure and HLA in healthy donors. This table comes from immunoSEQ multiplex PCR, and its TCRdb copy is limited to in-frame clones, with some not included. The repertoire holds roughly 180,000 clones, with more than 70% as singletons. The sequenced material came from PBMCs. These TCRs come from a male donor in good health and CMV-seronegative. The CDR3 runs from the conserved cysteine through the conserved F or W. The D gene is left open where the match is weak. Clone size is not always given. Where it is, it says once, few, many or a class for expanded clones.

V: TRBV4-1
size: .
D: .
J: TRBJ2-2
DNA: TGCGCCAGCAGCCAAGACGGGAGCGGGGAGCTGTTTTTT
CDR3: CASSQDGSGELFF

V: TRBV5-1
size: .
D: .
J: TRBJ2-7
DNA: TGCGCCAGCAGCTTGGACCGGGACTACGAGCAGTACTTC
CDR3: CASSLDRDYEQYF

V: TRBV6-5
size: once
D: TRBD1
J: TRBJ1-1
DNA: TGTGCCAGCAGCCGTCCTACAGGGGTAGCCACTGAAGCTTTCTTT
CDR3: CASSRPTGVATEAFF

V: TRBV7-6
size: .
D: .
J: TRBJ2-3
DNA: TGTGCCAGCAGCTCCCGAGCAGGAGATACGCAGTATTTT
CDR3: CASSSRAGDTQYF

V: TRBV5-1
size: once
D: .
J: TRBJ2-2
DNA: TGCGCCAGCAGTGGCGGTGGCTTGAACACCGGGGAGCTGTTTTTT
CDR3: CASSGGGLNTGELFF

V: TRBV5-8
size: .
D: .
J: TRBJ1-4
DNA: TGTGCCAGCAGCTTTATGCGACAGAGTGCAACTAATGAAAAACTGTTTTTT
CDR3: CASSFMRQSATNEKLFF

V: TRBV5-1
size: .
D: .
J: TRBJ1-3
DNA: TGCGCCAGCAGCTTACAAGGACAGTTTCACTCTGGAAACACCATATATTTT
CDR3: CASSLQGQFHSGNTIYF

V: TRBV6-6
size: .
D: .
J: TRBJ1-1
DNA: TGTGCCAGCAGTTACTCGAAAGCCCGAATGAACACTGAAGCTTTCTTT
CDR3: CASSYSKARMNTEAFF

V: TRBV7-2
size: .
D: TRBD1
J: TRBJ2-5
DNA: TGTGCCAGCAGCTTAGTGGACAGGAGCCAAGAGACCCAGTACTTC
CDR3: CASSLVDRSQETQYF

V: TRBV7-9
size: .
D: .
J: TRBJ1-5
DNA: TGTTCCAGCAGCTTAGGCAGTCCCCAGCCCCAGCATTTT
CDR3: CSSSLGSPQPQHF

V: TRBV11-2
size: .
D: .
J: TRBJ1-1
DNA: TGTGCCAGCAGCTTAGTATGGGGCCAGGGGACTGAAGCTTTCTTT
CDR3: CASSLVWGQGTEAFF

V: TRBV19
size: .
D: .
J: TRBJ2-7
DNA: TGTGCCAGTAGTACAAACGCAGGGGAGGAGCAGTACTTC
CDR3: CASSTNAGEEQYF

V: TRBV6-6
size: .
D: .
J: TRBJ2-7
DNA: TGTGCCAGCAGTTATTATCGCGGGGCTCGATACGAGCAGTACTTC
CDR3: CASSYYRGARYEQYF

V: TRBV7-9
size: .
D: TRBD1
J: TRBJ1-1
DNA: TGTGCCAGCAGGTCCACAGGGGTAGGGCACACTGAAGCTTTCTTT
CDR3: CASRSTGVGHTEAFF

V: TRBV5-1
size: .
D: TRBD2
J: TRBJ2-3
DNA: TGCGCCAGCAGCCCGGCGGGACTAGCGGGGCCAAGCACAGATACGCAGTATTTT
CDR3: CASSPAGLAGPSTDTQYF

V: TRBV18
size: .
D: TRBD1
J: TRBJ2-2
DNA: TGTGCCAGCTCCCCAGGGGGCCACGGGGAGCTGTTTTTT
CDR3: CASSPGGHGELFF

V: TRBV18
size: .
D: TRBD2
J: TRBJ2-1
DNA: TGTGCCAGCTCACGCGCTAGCGGATCCTACAATGAGCAGTTCTTC
CDR3: CASSRASGSYNEQFF

V: TRBV5-1
size: few
D: .
J: TRBJ1-2
DNA: TGCGCCAGCAGCACTAACCCGGGGGGCGGCAGGGCCAGCTATGGCTACACCTTC
CDR3: CASSTNPGGGRASYGYTF

V: TRBV5-4
size: .
D: TRBD1
J: TRBJ1-2
DNA: TGTGCCAGCAGGCTCGACCCCACTAGACAGGGAGGTGGCTACACCTTC
CDR3: CASRLDPTRQGGGYTF

V: TRBV13
size: once
D: .
J: TRBJ1-6
DNA: TGTGCCAGCAGCTTAGAGGTACAGCTTAATTCGCCCCTCCACTTT
CDR3: CASSLEVQLNSPLHF

V: TRBV6-5
size: few
D: TRBD1
J: TRBJ1-1
DNA: TGTGCCAGCGGCTTGGACAGGGACACTGAAGCTTTCTTT
CDR3: CASGLDRDTEAFF

V: TRBV11-2
size: .
D: .
J: TRBJ1-2
DNA: TGTGCCAGCAGCTCCCTCACAGTGGGGAGGGGCTACACCTTC
CDR3: CASSSLTVGRGYTF

V: TRBV5-1
size: .
D: .
J: TRBJ1-1
DNA: TGCGCCAGCAGCTATGGGAGGACCGCGAACACTGAAGCTTTCTTT
CDR3: CASSYGRTANTEAFF

V: TRBV7-6
size: .
D: TRBD1
J: TRBJ2-7
DNA: TGTGCCAGCAGCCAGGGGGTTACCTACGAGCAGTACTTC
CDR3: CASSQGVTYEQYF

V: TRBV5-1
size: .
D: .
J: TRBJ1-1
DNA: TGCGCCAGCAGCTTGCGGTCCCAGGGAGGAGGGACTGAAGCTTTCTTT
CDR3: CASSLRSQGGGTEAFF